These T cell receptor beta chains were read from a single sample in a study of cytomegalovirus exposure and HLA in healthy donors. Method: immunoSEQ multiplex PCR; TCRdb's copy keeps in-frame clones and lacks some. Of fewer than 200,000 clones listed, approximately 80% were seen once; the top ten hold approximately 1.8%. Source material: PBMCs. The source is a woman aged 30 to 39 in good health and CMV-seronegative. The CDR3 runs from the conserved cysteine through the conserved F or W. A D gene is named only where the DNA matches it firmly. A clone size is listed for some rows: how often the clone was seen (once, few, many), or a class if it is expanded.

V	D	size	J	DNA	CDR3
TRBV7-3	.	.	TRBJ1-1	TGTGCCAGCAGCCTTAGTTCAGGAACTTCGAAAGCTTTCTTT	CASSLSSGTSKAFF
TRBV27	.	.	TRBJ2-7	TGTGCCAGCAGAGTCGGGAGAGACCGCGAGCAGTACTTC	CASRVGRDREQYF
TRBV7-2	TRBD1	.	TRBJ1-2	TGTGCCAGCAGCGCGACAGGGGGCGCATCCGATGGCTACACCTTC	CASSATGGASDGYTF
TRBV7-7	TRBD2	.	TRBJ2-5	TGTGCCAGCAGCTTAGGTGAAAGGCTAGCGGGATTCCAAGAGACCCAGTACTTC	CASSLGERLAGFQETQYF
TRBV7-6	.	.	TRBJ1-2	TGTGCCAGCAGCTTAGCGCAGGGGAACTATGGCTACACCTTC	CASSLAQGNYGYTF
TRBV27	.	.	TRBJ2-1	TGTGCCAGCAGCTCGCTCAGGTCCCATGAGCAGTTCTTC	CASSSLRSHEQFF
TRBV7-8	.	few	TRBJ2-1	TGTGCCAGCAGCTTACACCTACCTTCGGTGGGGGGCTCCTACAATGAGCAGTTCTTC	CASSLHLPSVGGSYNEQFF
TRBV7-9	.	.	TRBJ2-1	TGTGCCAGCAGCTTGGGACTTTACAATGAGCAGTTCTTC	CASSLGLYNEQFF
TRBV19	.	.	TRBJ1-1	TGTGCCAGTAGTATTCTAGTTAGCGGAGGGAACACTGAAGCTTTCTTT	CASSILVSGGNTEAFF
TRBV19	TRBD2	.	TRBJ2-3	TGTGCCAGTAAACGGGGGGGGACAGATACGCAGTATTTT	CASKRGGTDTQYF
TRBV5-6	TRBD1	once	TRBJ2-1	TGTGCCAGCAGCTTAGAGGACAGGAGGAATGAGCAGTTCTTC	CASSLEDRRNEQFF
TRBV4-2	.	.	TRBJ1-3	TGTGCCAGCAGCCATCCGACCGGCAGGTTCGGAAACACCATATATTTT	CASSHPTGRFGNTIYF
TRBV5-6	TRBD1	.	TRBJ1-6	TGTGCCAGCAGCTTGGAAGGGGGCCCATATAATTCACCCCTCCACTTT	CASSLEGGPYNSPLHF
TRBV7-9	.	.	TRBJ1-2	TGTTCCAGCAGCCGGAGCAGGGATGGCTACACCTTC	CSSSRSRDGYTF
TRBV11-2	TRBD2	.	TRBJ2-2	TGTGCCAGCAGCTCTAGCGGGATGGGGGTTGCCGGGGAGCTGTTTTTT	CASSSSGMGVAGELFF
TRBV28	.	.	TRBJ2-2	TGTGCCAGCCTCCGGGAGTCGAACACCGGGGAGCTGTTTTTT	CASLRESNTGELFF
TRBV7-2	TRBD1	.	TRBJ2-1	TGTGCCAGCAGCTCGACAGGGGCATACAATGAGCAGTTCTTC	CASSSTGAYNEQFF
TRBV7-2	.	.	TRBJ2-3	TGTGCCAGCAGCTTAAGCCTTCGGGATACGCAGTATTTT	CASSLSLRDTQYF
TRBV9	.	many	TRBJ2-1	TGTGCCAGCAGCGTACTAGCGTATGACCACAATGAGCAGTTCTTC	CASSVLAYDHNEQFF
TRBV7-3	TRBD2	.	TRBJ2-3	TGTGCCAGCAGCACAAGACTAGCGGGGGAAACAGATACGCAGTATTTT	CASSTRLAGETDTQYF
TRBV28	TRBD1	.	TRBJ2-7	TGTGCCAGCAGTTCCTCCGGGACAGGCTACTACGAGCAGTACTTC	CASSSSGTGYYEQYF
TRBV4-1	TRBD1	.	TRBJ1-5	TGCGCCAGCAGCTACGTTTTTCGACAGGGTAGAGAGGGCAATCAGCCCCAGCATTTT	CASSYVFRQGREGNQPQHF
TRBV7-9	.	few	TRBJ2-2	TGTGCCAGCAGCTTTGAGGCCGGGGAGCTGTTTTTT	CASSFEAGELFF
TRBV6-1	.	once	TRBJ2-7	TGTGCCAGCAGGGAAATCGGGTACGAGCAGTACTTC	CASREIGYEQYF
TRBV10-1	.	.	TRBJ2-3	TGCGCCAGCAGCTCCGGAGATACGCAGTATTTT	CASSSGDTQYF
TRBV7-9	.	.	TRBJ2-7	TGTGCCAGCAGCCGTCTATCGCACAGGGACGAGCAGTACTTC	CASSRLSHRDEQYF
TRBV27	.	.	TRBJ2-3	TGTGCCAGCAGTTTTAGCGGAGCAGGCAGAGATACGCAGTATTTT	CASSFSGAGRDTQYF
TRBV9	TRBD1	.	TRBJ1-2	TGTGCCAGCAGCGCCCGTCCTGGAGGAACAGGGGTGGGAGGCTACACCTTC	CASSARPGGTGVGGYTF
TRBV5-1	TRBD1	few	TRBJ2-5	TGCGCCAGCAAAACCGGGACAGGGGGAGAGACCCAGTACTTC	CASKTGTGGETQYF
TRBV4-1	TRBD1	.	TRBJ1-5	TGCGCCAGCAGCCAAAGACAGGGAGATCAGCCCCAGCATTTT	CASSQRQGDQPQHF
TRBV9	.	.	TRBJ2-1	TGTGCCAGCAGCCCCAGGACAGGGGGGAGGACTAGCGGTGAGCAGCTCTTC	CASSPRTGGRTSGEQLF
TRBV9	.	.	TRBJ1-2	TGTGCCAGCAATTCCGATTGGGGCACCAACTATGGCTACACCTTC	CASNSDWGTNYGYTF
TRBV19	.	.	TRBJ2-1	TGTGCCAGTAGTATTTCCCAAGGGGGGGTGAATGAGCAGTTCTTC	CASSISQGGVNEQFF
TRBV30	.	.	TRBJ1-4	TGTGCCTGGAGTGTACTCAGGGGACCAACTAATGAAAAACTGTTTTTT	CAWSVLRGPTNEKLFF
TRBV6-1	TRBD2	few	TRBJ2-7	TGTGCCAGCAGGTCAGCGGGAGTTGACGAGCAGTACTTC	CASRSAGVDEQYF
TRBV29-1	.	few	TRBJ1-6	TGCAGCGTACTGAGCTCCTATAATTCACCCCTCCACTTT	CSVLSSYNSPLHF
TRBV2	.	few	TRBJ1-2	TGTGCCAGCGGTAGGAGGTCTAACTATGGCTACACCTTC	CASGRRSNYGYTF
TRBV11-2	.	.	TRBJ2-7	TGTGCCAGCAGCTTACAAGTCTCCAGCTCCTACGAGCAGTACTTC	CASSLQVSSSYEQYF
TRBV6-1	TRBD1	.	TRBJ2-7	TGTGCCAGCAGTGACACCCCGACAGGGATACTCTACGAGCAGTACTTC	CASSDTPTGILYEQYF
TRBV4-3	TRBD1	.	TRBJ1-2	TGCGCCAGCAGCCAACCGGGACAGGGATTAAGGGGCTACACCTTC	CASSQPGQGLRGYTF
TRBV5-1	.	.	TRBJ1-2	TGCGCCAGCAGCACACCGGGACAACTTAACTATGGCTACACCTTC	CASSTPGQLNYGYTF
TRBV19	.	.	TRBJ2-6	TGTGCCAGTAGTCGGTTGGGCAGGGCCTCTGGGGCCAACGTCCTGACTTTC	CASSRLGRASGANVLTF
TRBV5-1	.	.	TRBJ2-7	TGCGCCAGCAGCCACTCGGGGAACTCCTACGAGCAGTACTTC	CASSHSGNSYEQYF